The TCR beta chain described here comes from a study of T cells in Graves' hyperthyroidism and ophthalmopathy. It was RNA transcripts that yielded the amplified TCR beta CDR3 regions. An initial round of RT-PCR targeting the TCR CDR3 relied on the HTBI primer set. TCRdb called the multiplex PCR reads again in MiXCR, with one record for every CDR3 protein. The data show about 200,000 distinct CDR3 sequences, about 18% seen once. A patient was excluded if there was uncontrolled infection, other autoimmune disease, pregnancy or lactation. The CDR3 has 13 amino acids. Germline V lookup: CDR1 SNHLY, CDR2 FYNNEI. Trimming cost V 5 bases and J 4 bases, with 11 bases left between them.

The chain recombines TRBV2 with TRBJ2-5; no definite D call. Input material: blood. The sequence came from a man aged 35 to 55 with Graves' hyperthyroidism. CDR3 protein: CASSRQVRETQYF. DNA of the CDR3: TGTGCCAGCAGTCGGCAGGTCCGAGAGACCCAGTACTTC.